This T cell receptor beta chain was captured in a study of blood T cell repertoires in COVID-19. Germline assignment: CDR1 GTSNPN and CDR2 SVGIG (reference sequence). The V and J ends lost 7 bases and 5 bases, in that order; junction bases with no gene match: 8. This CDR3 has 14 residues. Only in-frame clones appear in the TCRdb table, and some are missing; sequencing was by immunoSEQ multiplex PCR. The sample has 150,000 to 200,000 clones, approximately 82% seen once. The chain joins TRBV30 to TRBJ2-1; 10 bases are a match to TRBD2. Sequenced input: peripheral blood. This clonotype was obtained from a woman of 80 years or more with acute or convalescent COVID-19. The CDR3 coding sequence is TGTGCCTCCAGGAGGACTAGCGGAAACAATGAGCAGTTCTTC. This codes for CASRRTSGNNEQFF.